These 5 T cell receptor beta chains were all obtained from the same sample, sequenced in a study of OX40 agonist ivuxolimab in advanced cancers. Using immunoSEQ multiplex PCR, the repertoire was profiled, and TCRdb retains in-frame clones only, with some absent. Here the sample spans around 40,000 clones, less than 85% being singletons. The input for sequencing was CD4+ or CD8+ T cells sorted from blood, taken in a trial of the OX40 agonist ivuxolimab. These receptors were obtained from an adult with an advanced solid tumor such as melanoma, head and neck, liver or kidney cancer.

This chain links TRBV10-3 with TRBJ1-1; D possibly corresponds to TRBD1 (5 bases). From germline, CDR1 is ENHRY and CDR2 SYGVKD. Trimming pared 0 bases from V and 9 bases from J, leaving 8 bases between. CDR3 length equals 12 residues. CDR3 amino acids: CAISESGDQAFF. CDR3 bases: TGTGCCATCAGTGAGTCGGGGGACCAAGCTTTCTTT.

This sequence joins TRBV19 and TRBJ2-1; D unresolved. This CDR3 spans 17 amino acids. V lost 6 bases and J 2 bases, leaving 20 bases between the germline ends. Per the germline V gene, CDR1 is LNHDA and CDR2 is SQIVND (reference sequence). The CDR3 DNA reads as TGTGCCAGTAGCATATTCCCCCGGGCTAGTCCCTACAATGAGCAGTTCTTC. This gives the protein CASSIFPRASPYNEQFF.

This chain uses TRBV28 with TRBJ2-2; 7 positions match TRBD1. Per germline, CDR1 MDHEN and CDR2 SYDVKM. There are 15 residues in the CDR3. Trimming cost V 8 bases and J 6 bases; bases outside gene matches: 12. The CDR3 is CASSHPPGGAGELFF. For the CDR3, the DNA is TGTGCCAGCTCCCACCCCCCAGGGGGTGCCGGGGAGCTGTTTTTT. The variable domain in full, with the rest retrieved from reference TRBV28 and TRBJ2-2, is DVKVTQSSRYLVKRTGEKVFLECVQDMDHENMFWYRQDPGLGLRLIYFSYDVKMKEKGDIPEGYSVSREKKERFSLILESASTNQTSMYLCASSHPPGGAGELFFGEGSRLTVL.

This clone occurred a few times. The V and J genes are TRBV28 and TRBJ1-1; D remains unclear. There are 13 residues in the CDR3. Germline V CDR1 and CDR2: MDHEN, SYDVKM. Trimming shortened V by 7 bases and J by 0 bases, and 9 bases separated the two germline ends. The CDR3: CASKKGLNTEAFF. CDR3 DNA: TGTGCCAGCAAAAAAGGTCTGAACACTGAAGCTTTCTTT.

The chain carries TRBV11-3 and TRBJ2-5, with 9 bases aligning to TRBD2. Germline values: CDR1 SGHNT, CDR2 YENEEA. The CDR3 extends over 17 amino acids. J gave up 1 base and V 1 base, and 7 bases lay outside the gene matches. The DNA for the CDR3 is TGTGCCAGCAGCTTAGGGGGTAGCGGGGGTTTCCAAGAGACCCAGTACTTC. It codes for CASSLGGSGGFQETQYF.